This record covers a single T cell receptor (beta chain). Its antigen is not identified. The assay was immunoSEQ multiplex PCR, and TCRdb's table has in-frame clones only and misses some. Seen here are about 26,000 clones, approximately 81% observed once, and the top ten hold 30% to 40%. This entry is derived from a study of radiation and T cells in renal cell carcinoma. Study-wide context: Nephrectomy followed 15 Gy stereotactic body radiation by 4 weeks. General observations from the study: No pretreatment tumor biopsies were available for baseline clonotypes. Top tumor clonotypes rose in blood 2 weeks post-radiation, then contracted.

As to time point: blood 2 weeks post-SBRT. Treatment noted: 15 Gy SBRT to primary tumor, nephrectomy 4 weeks later. After SBRT, blood was collected at 2 and 4 weeks, plus baseline. Trimming shortened V by 7 bases and J by 4 bases, and 13 bases separated the two germline ends. Germline CDR1 MNHEY, CDR2 SMNVEV (reference sequence). The CDR3 totals 13 residues. The receptor comes from a man aged 55-75 years with renal cell carcinoma. This chain joins TRBV27 and TRBJ1-1; D is unresolved. The sequencing here drew on blood, taken from a patient whose treatment included radiotherapy and nephrectomy. The CDR3 DNA sequence: TGTGCCAGCACACTATCGGGAGGCACTGAAGCTTTCTTT. Encoded protein: CASTLSGGTEAFF.